The rows below give T cell receptor beta chains drawn from one sample of a study of T cells expressing NK-cell markers. For each CDR3 protein, TCRdb gives one entry from its re-call of the 5' RACE reads, without DNA. Recorded for this sample: about 260,000 distinct CDR3 sequences. Sequencing used blood T cells: a sorted CD56 or NKG2C T cell subset, CD4+ or CD8+ T cells, or bulk PBMC T cells (not recorded which). All receptors come from a woman aged 18 to 75 in good health. Each CDR3 is given with its conserved first and last residue.

J gene | V gene | CDR3 protein
TRBJ2-7 | TRBV30 | CAWSLGGSGEQYF
TRBJ1-4 | TRBV19 | CASSNGQGGATNEKLFF
TRBJ2-1 | TRBV20-1 | CSARRGGSGSYNEQFF
TRBJ1-5 | TRBV7-2 | CASSPRSYSNQPQHF
TRBJ2-1 | TRBV20-1 | CSAWTSDAYNEQFF
TRBJ2-2 | TRBV11-2 | CASSFRLAAPTGELFF
TRBJ1-6 | TRBV5-1 | CASSLRDRSFPLHF
TRBJ2-2 | TRBV5-6 | CASSPDRGSITGELFF
TRBJ1-1 | TRBV12-3/TRBV12-4 | CASSLAGQGGRTEAFF
TRBJ2-5 | TRBV20-1 | CSARDPAGTEGERETQYF
TRBJ2-4 | TRBV7-8 | CASSPRTGFEKNIQYF
TRBJ2-1 | TRBV7-2 | CASSNSGGSYNEQFF
TRBJ1-5 | TRBV18 | CASSPGTENQPQHF
TRBJ1-3 | TRBV6-5 | CASSYSGGTGNTIYF
TRBJ2-1 | TRBV12-3/TRBV12-4 | CASLSSSYNEQFF
TRBJ1-1 | TRBV7-2 | CASSRDPRGAFF
TRBJ2-3 | TRBV3-1 | CASSQRIGRTDTQYF